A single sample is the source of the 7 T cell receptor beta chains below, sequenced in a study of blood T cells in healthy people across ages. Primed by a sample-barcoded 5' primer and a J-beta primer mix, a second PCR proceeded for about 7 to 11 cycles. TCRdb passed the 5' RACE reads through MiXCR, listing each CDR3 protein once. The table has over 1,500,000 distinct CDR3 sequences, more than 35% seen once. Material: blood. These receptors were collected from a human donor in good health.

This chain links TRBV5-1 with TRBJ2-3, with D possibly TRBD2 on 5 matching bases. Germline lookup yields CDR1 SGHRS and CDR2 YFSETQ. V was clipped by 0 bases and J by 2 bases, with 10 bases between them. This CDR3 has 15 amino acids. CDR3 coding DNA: TGCGCCAGCAGCTTGGCTCCCGGGGTCACAGATACGCAGTATTTT. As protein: CASSLAPGVTDTQYF.

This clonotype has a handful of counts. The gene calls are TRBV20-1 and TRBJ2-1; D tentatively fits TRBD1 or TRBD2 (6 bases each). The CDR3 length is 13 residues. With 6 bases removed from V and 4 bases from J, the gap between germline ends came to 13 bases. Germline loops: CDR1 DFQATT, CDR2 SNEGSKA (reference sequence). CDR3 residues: CSARGQAYNEQFF. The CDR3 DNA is TGCAGTGCCCGGGGGCAAGCTTACAATGAGCAGTTCTTC.

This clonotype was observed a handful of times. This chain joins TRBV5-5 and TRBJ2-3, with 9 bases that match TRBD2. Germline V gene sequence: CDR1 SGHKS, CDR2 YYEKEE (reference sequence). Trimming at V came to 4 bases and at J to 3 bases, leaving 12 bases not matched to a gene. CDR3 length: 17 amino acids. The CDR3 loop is CASSRIIAGVKTDTQYF. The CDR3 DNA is TGTGCCAGCAGCCGAATCATAGCGGGGGTGAAGACAGATACGCAGTATTTT.

The CDR3 region has the DNA TGTGCCAGCAGCTTAGGACAGACTGAGCAGTTCTTC. Amino acid sequence: CASSLGQTEQFF. The chain joins TRBV7-2 to TRBJ2-1; a possible D gene is TRBD1 (5 bases). Germline assignment: CDR1 SGHTA and CDR2 FQGNSA. The CDR3 covers 12 residues. V gave up 1 base and J gave up 9 bases, with 7 bases separating them.

The chain's CDR3 is CASSYSGGRGNSPLHF. The CDR3 bases are TGTGCCAGCAGTTACTCAGGGGGACGAGGGAATTCACCCCTCCACTTT. The chain employs TRBV6-2 or TRBV6-3 and TRBJ1-6; perhaps TRBD1 as D (6 bases). V lost 0 bases to trimming and J lost 7 bases, with 13 bases between them. Germline V gives CDR1 MNHEY, CDR2 SVGEGT. The CDR3 has 16 amino acids.

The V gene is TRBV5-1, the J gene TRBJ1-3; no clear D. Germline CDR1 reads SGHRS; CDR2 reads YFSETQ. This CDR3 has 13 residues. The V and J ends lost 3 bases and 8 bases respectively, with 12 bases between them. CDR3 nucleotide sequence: TGCGCCAGCAGCTCGGACGTCGGAGACACCATATATTTT. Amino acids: CASSSDVGDTIYF.

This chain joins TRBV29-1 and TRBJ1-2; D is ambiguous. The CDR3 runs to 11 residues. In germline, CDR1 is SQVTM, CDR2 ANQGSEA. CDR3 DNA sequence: TGCAGTGCTAGGTCTAACTATGGCTACACCTTC. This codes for CSARSNYGYTF.